This T cell receptor (beta chain) is drawn from a study of shared clonotypes between healthy human individuals. Study-wide results and limits: The expectation was that sequencing depth would affect clonotype sharing among donors.

This CDR3 has 15 residues. Germline V gene sequence: CDR1 PRHDT, CDR2 FYEKMQ (reference sequence). Trimming left V 2 bases short and J 2 bases short, with 12 bases between. This clone showed up many times. The antigen remains unidentified. Original handling: ImmunoSEQ output lacked quality scores and full-length reads, limiting matched filtering. Produced via immunoSEQ multiplex PCR; TCRdb's table is partial and in-frame only. That table gives V, J and clone size, and the DNA gave D and trimming. The sample comprises some 2.1 million clones, roughly 95% of which are singletons, and 0.13% rests with the top ten.

The receptor was derived from a man in his late teens or twenties in good health. The specimen was naive CD4+ T cells sorted from blood. Indicated subset: CD45RA+ positively selected. The V call is TRBV13, the J call TRBJ1-2, with D unresolved. The chain's CDR3 is CASSLLGQVNYGYTF. CDR3 nucleotide sequence: TGTGCCAGCAGCTTACTCGGGCAGGTCAACTATGGCTACACCTTC.